This entry features one TCR beta chain sequence. This sample is drawn from a study of regulatory T cells in long-lasting Graves disease. Building the TCR beta libraries relied on iRepertoire HTBI primers, and CDR3 regions underwent Arm-PCR. TCRdb reprocessed the multiplex PCR reads with MiXCR, giving one entry per CDR3 protein. The sample gives some 440,000 distinct CDR3 sequences, around 20% of which show up once; about 7.8% is in the top ten. Time point here: persistent/refractory GD, antithyroid drugs over 5 years with positive TRAb. After RNA was extracted from PBMCs, the TCR library was made from it. This CDR3 is built from 17 residues. The germline gives CDR1 MNHNS, CDR2 SASEGT. V dropped 6 bases and J dropped 1 base, with 19 bases sitting between them.

The sequence was collected from a female donor with Graves disease. Sequencing was performed on peripheral blood mononuclear cells (PBMCs), taken when the disease was refractory, from a patient treated with antithyroid drugs. The V gene is TRBV6-1, the J gene TRBJ1-5; a weak D match, TRBD1 (6 bases). CDR3 residues: CASRGAGDPRSNQPQHF. The CDR3 DNA reads TGTGCCAGCAGGGGGGCAGGCGACCCGAGGAGCAATCAGCCCCAGCATTTT.